A single sample is the source of the 10 T cell receptor beta chains below, sequenced in a study of glioma-infiltrating T cells. The iRepertoire nested amplicon-rescue multiplex PCR amplified TCR alpha and beta CDR3s from RNA. Each CDR3 protein is one row after TCRdb ran MiXCR on the multiplex PCR reads. The sample lists 300,000 to 450,000 distinct CDR3 sequences; 41% were seen once. Sequences were obtained from glioma tissue, nonneoplastic brain tissue, or PBMCs (not recorded which). The receptors were sampled from a human donor with low-grade glioma or glioblastoma, undergoing nonglioma brain surgery, or in good health (not recorded which).

Ten or more counts support this clonotype. The chain has TRBV7-9 and TRBJ2-1, with 8 bases fitting TRBD2. Unmatched junction bases numbered 11, after V lost 5 bases and J lost 8 bases. The CDR3 consists of 15 residues. Germline loops: CDR1 SEHNR, CDR2 FQNEAQ (reference sequence). Written as DNA, the CDR3 is TGTGCCAGCAGCCGTTATCGGGAGGGGGGCGATGAGCAGTTCTTC. Translation gives CASSRYREGGDEQFF.

The genes are TRBV4-1 and TRBJ1-2; D is uncertain. CDR1 MGHRA and CDR2 YSYEKL come from the germline V gene. The V end lost 4 bases, the J end lost 2 bases, and 14 bases lay between the germline ends. The CDR3 has 15 amino acids. The CDR3 sequence: CASSPVCKWNYGYTF. The CDR3 DNA reads as TGCGCCAGCAGCCCAGTCTGTAAGTGGAACTATGGCTACACCTTC.

Note on this clonotype: A junction end diverges from the germline sequence, so it may reflect a read error. The chain is built from TRBV4-2 and TRBJ2-3; TRBD2 might be the D (6 bases). The CDR3 is 13 residues long. The germline gives CDR1 LGHNA, CDR2 YNFKEQ. The CDR3 spells CVSSQERADTQYF. DNA for the CDR3: TGTGTCAGCAGCCAGGAGCGGGCAGATACGCAGTATTTT.

V and J are TRBV11-3 and TRBJ2-1; D possibly corresponds to TRBD2 (6 bases). Germline CDR1 SGHNT, CDR2 YENEEA. V was pared by 6 bases and J by 0 bases, with 15 bases between. The CDR3 has 16 amino acids. This CDR3 is CASSPIAVSSYNEQFF. In DNA form, the CDR3 reads TGTGCCAGCAGTCCGATAGCGGTTAGCTCCTACAATGAGCAGTTCTTC.

For this clonotype: The junction departs from germline at one end; a sequencing error may be responsible. The chain joins TRBV7-2 to TRBJ2-3; a possible D gene is TRBD1 (6 bases). This CDR3 comprises 14 residues. The germline V gene encodes CDR1 SGHTA and CDR2 FQGNSA. The CDR3 region is CASSFMTGTDTEYF. The CDR3 DNA reads as TGTGCCAGCAGCTTCATGACAGGAACAGATACGGAGTATTTT.

Comment on this clonotype: A much larger clone lies a single base off, so this may be a read error. The chain employs TRBV28 and TRBJ2-7; D is possibly TRBD1 (5 bases). This CDR3 comprises 12 residues. The germline CDR1 and CDR2 sequences are MDHEN and SYDVKM. This chain's CDR3 is CGSSDTAYEQYF. Written as DNA, the CDR3 is TGTGGCAGCTCGGACACTGCCTACGAGCAGTACTTC.

In this sample, this clonotype turned up a few times. This chain uses TRBV4-1 with TRBJ2-7; 10 nucleotides align to TRBD1. CDR3 length: 15 amino acids. Germline V gene sequence: CDR1 MGHRA, CDR2 YSYEKL. The trim removed 0 bases at V and 2 bases at J, leaving 1 base unmatched. CDR3 protein: CASSQDGQGAYEQYF. DNA of the CDR3: TGCGCCAGCAGCCAAGATGGACAGGGGGCCTACGAGCAGTACTTC.

This clonotype has a count of ten or more. The rearrangement uses TRBV6-2 or TRBV6-3 and TRBJ2-3; TRBD2 agrees at 10 bases. The CDR3 consists of 11 residues. Germline trimming cut 5 bases from V and 15 bases from J; bases unmatched to any gene: 5. Germline values: CDR1 MNHEY, CDR2 SVGEGT. The CDR3 is CASSHGTSVYF. The CDR3 bases are TGTGCCAGCAGTCACGGGACTAGCGTTTATTTT.

This chain joins TRBV6-2 or TRBV6-3 and TRBJ2-3, with D tentatively TRBD1 (6 bases). The CDR3 has 17 amino acids. The germline V gene encodes CDR1 MNHEY and CDR2 SVGEGT. Trimming left V 6 bases short and J 0 bases short, with 19 bases between. This CDR3 is CASSPINRDSSTDTQYF. The CDR3 DNA sequence: TGTGCCAGCAGCCCTATAAACAGGGATTCTAGCACAGATACGCAGTATTTT.

The J gene is TRBJ1-6, the V gene TRBV2; 10 bases are shared with TRBD1. In germline, CDR1 is SNHLY, CDR2 FYNNEI. Germline trimming cut 5 bases from V and 6 bases from J; bases unmatched to any gene: 7. CDR3 size: 16 residues. CDR3 nucleotide sequence: TGTGCCAGCAGTCCCCGGGACAGGGGTTTTAATTCACCCCTCCACTTT. This codes for CASSPRDRGFNSPLHF.